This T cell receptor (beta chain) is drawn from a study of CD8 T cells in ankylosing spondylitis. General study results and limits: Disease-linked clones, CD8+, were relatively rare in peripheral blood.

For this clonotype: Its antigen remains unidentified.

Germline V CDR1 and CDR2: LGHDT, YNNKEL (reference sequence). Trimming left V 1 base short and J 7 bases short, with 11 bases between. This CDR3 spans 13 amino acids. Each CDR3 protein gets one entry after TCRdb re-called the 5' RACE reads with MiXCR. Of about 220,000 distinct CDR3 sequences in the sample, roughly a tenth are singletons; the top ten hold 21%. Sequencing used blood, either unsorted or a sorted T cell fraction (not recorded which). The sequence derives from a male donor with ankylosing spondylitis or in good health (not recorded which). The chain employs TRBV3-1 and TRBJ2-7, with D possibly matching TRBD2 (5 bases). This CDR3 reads CASSQGGPGEQYF. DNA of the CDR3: TGTGCCAGCAGCCAAGGTGGCCCGGGGGAGCAGTACTTC.